The 14 T cell receptor beta chains listed next were all sequenced from one sample in a study of radiotherapy plus CTLA-4 blockade in lung cancer. Here immunoSEQ multiplex PCR was the method, and the copy in TCRdb shows in-frame clones only, minus some. This repertoire shows around 110,000 clones, over 75% found once; its top ten account for less than 2.5%. This specimen was peripheral blood, taken from a patient treated with radiotherapy plus ipilimumab. The receptors shown here come from a human donor with non-small cell lung cancer that progressed on radiotherapy plus ipilimumab. Some clones in this sample may be carry-over from other donors' samples.

This clone has just a few counts. The V gene is TRBV2, the J gene TRBJ2-5, with TRBD1 matching over 10 bases. Trimming cost V 7 bases and J 4 bases; bases outside gene matches: 9. The germline V gene encodes CDR1 SNHLY and CDR2 FYNNEI. CDR3 length equals 15 residues. The CDR3 nucleotides read TGTGCCAGCAACCCGTGGGACAGGGGTTCAGAGACCCAGTACTTC. Its protein product is CASNPWDRGSETQYF.

This clone was detected only once. This rearrangement joins TRBV7-2 to TRBJ2-7; D may be TRBD1 (5 bases). This CDR3 is built from 15 residues. V lost 2 bases, J lost 0 bases, and 11 bases lay in between. CDR1 and CDR2 from the germline V gene are SGHTA and FQGNSA. The CDR3 DNA reads as TGTGCCAGCAGCTTATTGGGGCAGAACTCCTACGAGCAGTACTTC. Translating it yields CASSLLGQNSYEQYF.

The chain links TRBV6-1 to TRBJ2-1; D not resolved. The CDR3 covers 14 residues. Germline lookup yields CDR1 MNHNS and CDR2 SASEGT. Trimming stripped 1 base from V and 2 bases from J, with 6 bases between. Here the CDR3 DNA reads TGTGCCAGCAGTGAAGTTTCCCCCTACAATGAGCAGTTCTTC. This translates into CASSEVSPYNEQFF.

The chain carries TRBV7-3 and TRBJ1-3, with D possibly matching TRBD1 (5 bases). Trimming left V 4 bases short and J 0 bases short, with 13 bases between. This CDR3 region has 16 residues. The V gene's germline CDR1 is SGHTA and CDR2 FQGTGA. This chain's CDR3 is CASSSGTAYSGNTIYF. CDR3 DNA: TGTGCCAGCAGCTCCGGGACCGCCTACTCTGGAAACACCATATATTTT.

The CDR3 DNA is TGCAGCGTTGAATCGGGTAGCGATACGCAGTATTTT. Translated, it gives CSVESGSDTQYF. The chain is built from TRBV29-1 and TRBJ2-3; D is uncertain. Trimming left V 2 bases short and J 6 bases short, with 9 bases between. The V gene's germline CDR1 is SQVTM and CDR2 ANQGSEA. CDR3 length: 12 amino acids.

Notes on this clone: The same CDR3 also results from other DNA sequences found in this sample. The rearrangement links TRBV27 to TRBJ2-2; possible D gene TRBD2, 5 bases. CDR1 and CDR2 from the germline V gene are MNHEY and SMNVEV (reference sequence). The CDR3 is 15 amino acids. V was pared by 5 bases and J by 5 bases, with 15 bases between. The CDR3 DNA sequence: TGTGCCAGCAGTACCAACCTCGGGGTTACCGGGGAGCTGTTTTTT. Translation: CASSTNLGVTGELFF.

This rearrangement joins TRBV4-2 to TRBJ2-2; 10 bases align to TRBD1. Germline CDR1 and CDR2: LGHNA and YNFKEQ. V shed 2 bases, J shed 7 bases, and the junction held 7 bases outside the gene matches. CDR3 length: 16 amino acids. In nucleotides, the CDR3 is TGTGCCAGCAGCCAACCGGGACAGGGGTATTTCGGGGAGCTGTTTTTT. Translated, it gives CASSQPGQGYFGELFF.

This rearrangement joins TRBV7-9 to TRBJ2-2; no clear D. The V end lost 1 base, the J end lost 6 bases, and 6 bases lay between the germline ends. CDR1 is SEHNR, CDR2 FQNEAQ, per germline (reference sequence). The CDR3 contains 13 residues. CDR3 bases: TGTGCCAGCAGCTTAGGGAGCGCCGGGGAGCTGTTTTTT. Translated: CASSLGSAGELFF.

The V gene is TRBV10-3, the J gene TRBJ1-5; D remains ambiguous. CDR3 length: 15 residues. V was clipped by 8 bases and J by 2 bases, with 16 bases between them. Germline-derived CDR1 and CDR2 are ENHRY and SYGVKD. The CDR3 here is CAIGGWGLGNQPQHF. The CDR3 nucleotides are TGTGCCATCGGTGGTTGGGGTCTGGGCAATCAGCCCCAGCATTTT.

This clone has only one observation. This sequence joins TRBV30 and TRBJ2-7, with D unresolved. V lost 3 bases and J lost 13, with 16 bases in between. The CDR3 length is 11 residues. Germline CDR1 reads GTSNPN; CDR2 reads SVGIG (reference sequence). For the CDR3, the DNA is TGTGCCTGGAGCCAGACGTCTCGCCCTTACTTC. This encodes CAWSQTSRPYF.

This chain uses TRBV28 with TRBJ2-7; no definite D call. The CDR3 spans 13 residues. Germline V gives CDR1 MDHEN, CDR2 SYDVKM. The V and J ends lost 7 bases and 3 bases respectively, with 13 bases between them. Here the CDR3 DNA reads TGTGCCAGCACCCAAGGACCCGTCTACGAGCAGTACTTC. This translates into CASTQGPVYEQYF.

V usage is TRBV7-9 and J usage is TRBJ2-7; TRBD1 agrees at 8 bases. The V segment lost 5 bases and the J segment 5 bases; nucleotides outside the gene matches: 8. CDR1 SEHNR and CDR2 FQNEAQ come from the germline V gene (reference sequence). The CDR3 is made up of 14 amino acids. CDR3 bases: TGTGCCAGCAGCCCTAAGGACAGGGCGAACGAGCAGTACTTC. This sequence encodes CASSPKDRANEQYF.

The genes are TRBV6-4 and TRBJ2-7; 9 bases match TRBD2. CDR1 and CDR2 from the germline V gene are MRHNA and SNTAGT. The CDR3 covers 16 residues. Trimming at V came to 0 bases and at J to 3 bases, leaving 6 bases not matched to a gene. CDR3 DNA sequence: TGTGCCAGCAGTGACTCGCCTAGCGGGGCCAACTACGAGCAGTACTTC. It specifies CASSDSPSGANYEQYF.

The J gene is TRBJ2-2, the V gene TRBV7-2; TRBD1 aligns across 8 bases. V lost 4 bases, J lost 0 bases, and 4 bases stayed unmatched. The CDR3 is 16 residues long. Germline V CDR1 and CDR2: SGHTA, FQGNSA. CDR3 residues: CASSSGQGPNTGELFF. CDR3 DNA sequence: TGTGCCAGCAGCTCCGGACAGGGCCCGAACACCGGGGAGCTGTTTTTT.